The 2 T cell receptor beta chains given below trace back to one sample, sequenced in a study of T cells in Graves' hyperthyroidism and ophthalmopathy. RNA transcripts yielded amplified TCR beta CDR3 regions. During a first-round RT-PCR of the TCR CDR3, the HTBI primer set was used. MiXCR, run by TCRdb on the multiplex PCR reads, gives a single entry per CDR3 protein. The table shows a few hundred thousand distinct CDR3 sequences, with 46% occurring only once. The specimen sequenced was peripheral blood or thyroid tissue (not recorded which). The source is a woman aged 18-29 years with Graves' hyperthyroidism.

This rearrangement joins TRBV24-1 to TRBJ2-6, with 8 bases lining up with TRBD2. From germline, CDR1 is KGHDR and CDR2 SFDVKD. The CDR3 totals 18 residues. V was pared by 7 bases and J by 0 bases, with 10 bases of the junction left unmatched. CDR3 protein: CATSRGGARSSGANVLTF. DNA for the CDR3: TGTGCCACCAGCCGGGGGGGGGCCCGAAGCTCTGGGGCCAACGTCCTGACTTTC.

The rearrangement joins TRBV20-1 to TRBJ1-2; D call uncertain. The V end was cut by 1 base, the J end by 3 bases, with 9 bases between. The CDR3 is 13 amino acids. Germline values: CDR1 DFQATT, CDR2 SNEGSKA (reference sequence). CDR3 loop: CSARVWEDYGYTF. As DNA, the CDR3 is TGCAGTGCTAGAGTATGGGAGGACTATGGCTACACCTTC.